This TCR beta chain was observed in a study of beta chain features in type 1 diabetes. Reverse transcription of all isolated RNA meant that expressed TCRB transcripts were sequenced. The data were produced by immunoSEQ multiplex PCR, yet TCRdb's version contains in-frame clones alone and is incomplete. The table has about 230,000 clones, more than 9% seen once; the top ten hold 0.03% to 0.035%. Study findings and constraints: Across patients, naive, central memory and Treg TCRB repertoires exhibited apparently greater similarity than was observed across healthy donors. Any HLA-type effect on TCRB rearrangement remained unresolved here.

This clone appeared a few times. What it binds is unknown. Central memory, naive, regulatory and stem cell-like memory CD4+ cells were sorted by CD45RO/CCR7/CD25/CD127/CD95/CD27. Deletions cut 8 bases from V and 11 bases from J, with 16 bases between. This CDR3 has 13 residues. The germline V gene encodes CDR1 MDHEN and CDR2 SYDVKM. Material for sequencing was naive CD4+ T cells from blood. The gene calls are TRBV28 and TRBJ1-6; D may be TRBD1 (6 bases). This TCR derives from a woman younger than 30 in good health. This CDR3 is CASGRTEEPPLHF. CDR3 sequence (DNA): TGTGCCAGCGGCAGGACAGAGGAGCCACCCCTCCACTTT.